Listed below are T cell receptor beta chains from one sample, sequenced in a study of T cell responses to AZD1222 COVID-19 vaccine. Sequenced by immunoSEQ multiplex PCR; TCRdb stores in-frame clones only, minus some. The data show about 100,000 clones, with 91% seen just once and approximately 22% held by the top ten. This specimen consisted of peripheral blood, obtained on day 0 of AZD1222 vaccination. The receptor set was obtained from an adult in good health. Each CDR3 is given with its conserved first and last residue. Fields, in order: V gene, clone size, CDR3 length, J gene, D gene, CDR3 DNA, CDR3 protein. D genes are given only for firm matches. Rows may omit the clone size; those that give it use once, few, many or a size class.

>TRBV3-1/TRBV3-2|.|14|TRBJ1-2|.
TGTGCCAGCGGGTCCCTAGGTGGGCCCTATGGCTACACCTTC
CASGSLGGPYGYTF
>TRBV6-5|.|14|TRBJ1-2|.
TGTGCCAGCAGTCTATCGGGGGGCGACTATGGCTACACCTTC
CASSLSGGDYGYTF
>TRBV12-5|.|13|TRBJ2-5|.
TGTGCTAGTGGCCCCGATGAACAAGAGACCCAGTACTTC
CASGPDEQETQYF
>TRBV5-4|.|15|TRBJ2-3|TRBD2
TGTGCCAGCAGTACAAGCGGGGGGTCTTTGAATACGCAGTATTTT
CASSTSGGSLNTQYF
>TRBV7-9|few|15|TRBJ2-7|.
TGTGCCAGCAGCTTAGTGGGGGCTCTGGACTACGAGCAGTACTTC
CASSLVGALDYEQYF
>TRBV7-8|.|16|TRBJ1-4|.
TGTGCCAGCAGCTTAGCGCGAGCAGCCATAGGTGAAAAACTGTTTTTT
CASSLARAAIGEKLFF
>TRBV6-1|.|14|TRBJ1-2|TRBD1
TGTGCCAGCAGTGAATGGGACAGGGGAGGCGGCTACACCTTC
CASSEWDRGGGYTF
>TRBV19|.|15|TRBJ1-4|TRBD1
TGTGCCAGTAATCCAGGCTACAGGGGAATGAAAAAACTGTTTTTT
CASNPGYRGMKKLFF
>TRBV12-3/TRBV12-4|.|13|TRBJ1-6|.
TGTGCCAGCAGGGAGAGTCCTAATTCACCCCTCCACTTT
CASRESPNSPLHF
>TRBV7-2|.|16|TRBJ2-3|TRBD2
TGTGCCAGCAGCGCACTAGCGGGGGGGAGCACAGATACGCAGTATTTT
CASSALAGGSTDTQYF
>TRBV6-1|few|15|TRBJ2-7|.
TGTGCCAGCAGTGAAGCTCTGGAAGGGGCCCACGAGCAGTACTTC
CASSEALEGAHEQYF
>TRBV7-9|once|11|TRBJ2-7|TRBD2
TGTGCCAGCAGCTCCGGGACTAGTCCTACATTC
CASSSGTSPTF
>TRBV3-1/TRBV3-2|once|14|TRBJ2-7|.
TGTGCCAGCAGCCAAGGTACACAAAGGGACGAGCAGTACTTC
CASSQGTQRDEQYF
>TRBV6-2/TRBV6-3|few|15|TRBJ2-7|.
TGTGCCAGCAGTTACTCGATGGGCGGATTCTACGAGCAGTACTTC
CASSYSMGGFYEQYF
>TRBV29-1|.|13|TRBJ1-5|TRBD1
TGCAGCGCTACAGGGGGCGAGGGTCAGCCCCAGCATTTT
CSATGGEGQPQHF
>TRBV2|.|12|TRBJ1-3|.
TGTGCCAGCCGGACAGATGGAAACACCATATATTTT
CASRTDGNTIYF
>TRBV12-3/TRBV12-4|.|12|TRBJ1-3|.
TGTGCCAGCAGCCCCTTCATGTACACCATATATTTT
CASSPFMYTIYF
>TRBV4-3|.|14|TRBJ2-7|.
TGCGCCAGCAGCCCCGCTGTGGGGATATACGAGCAGTACTTC
CASSPAVGIYEQYF
>TRBV3-1/TRBV3-2|.|15|TRBJ2-7|.
TGTGCCAGCAGGGCATCTACGACAGTTACCTACGAGCAGTACTTC
CASRASTTVTYEQYF
>TRBV19|.|13|TRBJ1-1|.
TGTGCCAGTCGTAAGGGGGAGATCACTGAAGCTTTCTTT
CASRKGEITEAFF
>TRBV5-4|.|12|TRBJ1-2|.
TGTGCCAGCAGCGGGGAGATTTATGGCTACACCTTC
CASSGEIYGYTF
>TRBV12-5|.|12|TRBJ1-5|.
TGTGCTAGTGGTTCCGGGACGCACACCTCGCATTTT
CASGSGTHTSHF
>TRBV19|.|17|TRBJ1-5|TRBD1
TGTGCCAGTAGTATCCAGGGACAGGGGTTTAGCAATCAGCCCCAGCATTTT
CASSIQGQGFSNQPQHF
>TRBV7-8|.|14|TRBJ1-5|.
TGTGCCAGCAGCTTAGCGGCAGGCTCTCAGCCCCAGCATTTT
CASSLAAGSQPQHF
>TRBV11-3|.|13|TRBJ2-7|.
TGTGCCAGCAGCTTAACCGTCTCCTACGAGCAGTACTTC
CASSLTVSYEQYF
>TRBV10-1|.|14|TRBJ1-1|.
TGCGCCAGCAGCCCTACGCTTGGGAGCACTGAAGCTTTCTTT
CASSPTLGSTEAFF
>TRBV6-5|.|13|TRBJ1-1|.
TGTGCCAGCAGCCCGGGACTTAACACTGAAGCTTTCTTT
CASSPGLNTEAFF
>TRBV18|.|13|TRBJ2-1|.
TGTGCCAGCTACGAGATAGGTTACAATGAGCAGTTCTTC
CASYEIGYNEQFF
>TRBV6-2/TRBV6-3|.|15|TRBJ2-3|.
TGTGCCAGCAGCCTCCCTGGCCTTAGCACAGATACGCAGTATTTT
CASSLPGLSTDTQYF